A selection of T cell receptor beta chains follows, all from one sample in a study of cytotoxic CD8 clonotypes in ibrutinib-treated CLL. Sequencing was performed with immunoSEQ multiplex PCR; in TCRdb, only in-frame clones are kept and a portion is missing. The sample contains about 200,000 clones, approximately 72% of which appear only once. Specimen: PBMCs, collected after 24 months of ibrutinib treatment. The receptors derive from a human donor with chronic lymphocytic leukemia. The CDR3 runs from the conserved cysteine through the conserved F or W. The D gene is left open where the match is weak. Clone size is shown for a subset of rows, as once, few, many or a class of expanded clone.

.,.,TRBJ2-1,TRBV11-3,TGTGCCAGCAGCTTGCGGGATAACAATGAGCAGTTCTTC,CASSLRDNNEQFF
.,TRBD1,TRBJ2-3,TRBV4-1,TGCGCCAGCAGCCACCGGGACAGGTCTAGCACAGATACGCAGTATTTT,CASSHRDRSSTDTQYF
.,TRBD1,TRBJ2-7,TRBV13,TGTGCCAGCAGCCTGGGACAGCGGAACGAGCAGTACTTC,CASSLGQRNEQYF
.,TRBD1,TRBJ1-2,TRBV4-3,TGCGCCAGCAGCCAAGGGACAGACAGGGCCTATGGCTACACCTTC,CASSQGTDRAYGYTF
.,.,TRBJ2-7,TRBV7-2,TGTGCCAGCAGCTTAGGGAGCCGATCCTACGAGCAGTACTTC,CASSLGSRSYEQYF
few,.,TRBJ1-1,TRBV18,TGTGCCAGCTCACCTTCCATAACAGCTTACACTGAAGCTTTCTTT,CASSPSITAYTEAFF
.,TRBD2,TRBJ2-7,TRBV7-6,TGTGCCAGCAGCTTTAGCGGGAGTTCCTACGAGCAGTACTTC,CASSFSGSSYEQYF
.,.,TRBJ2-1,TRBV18,TGTGCCAGCTCACCAATGCGGGACGGATTCAATGAGCAGTTCTTC,CASSPMRDGFNEQFF
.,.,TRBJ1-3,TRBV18,TGTGCCAGCTCACCATCCGGGACGGTCTCTGGAAACACCATATATTTT,CASSPSGTVSGNTIYF
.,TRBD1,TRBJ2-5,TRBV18,TGTGCCAGCTCGTCGACAGGGTTAGAGACCCAGTACTTC,CASSSTGLETQYF
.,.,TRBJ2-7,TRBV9,TGTGCCAGCAGCGCTGAGACTGCAACCTACGAGCAGTACTTC,CASSAETATYEQYF
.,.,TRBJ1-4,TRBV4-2,TGTGCCAGCAGCCAAATCGGGGTAGGAGGGAAAAATGAAAAACTGTTTTTT,CASSQIGVGGKNEKLFF
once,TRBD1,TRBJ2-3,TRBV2,TGTGCCAGCAGAGGGACAGGGTGGGCAGATACGCAGTATTTT,CASRGTGWADTQYF
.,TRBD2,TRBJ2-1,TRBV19,TGTGCCAGTAGCCCGACTAGCGGGATATCAAAGCAGTTCTTC,CASSPTSGISKQFF
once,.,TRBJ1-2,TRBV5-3,TGTGCCAGCAGCTTGGGGGTAGGCTATGGCTACACCTTC,CASSLGVGYGYTF
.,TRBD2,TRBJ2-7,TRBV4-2,TGTGCCAGCAGCCAAGAAGTAGGGACTAGCGCCTACGAGCAGTACTTC,CASSQEVGTSAYEQYF
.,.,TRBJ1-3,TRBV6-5,TGTGCCAGCAGTCGCCAGGGATACGATGGAAACACCATATATTTT,CASSRQGYDGNTIYF
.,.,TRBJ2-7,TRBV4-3,TGCGCCAGCAGCCAAGGTCGACCCAACTCCTACGAGCAGTACTTC,CASSQGRPNSYEQYF
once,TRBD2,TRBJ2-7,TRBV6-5,TGTGCCAGCACCCAAGCGGGAGCAACCGCCGAGCAGTACTTC,CASTQAGATAEQYF
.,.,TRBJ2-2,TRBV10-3,TGTGCCATCGGGGGGGCAACCGGGACCAGAAGCACCGGGGAGCTGTTTTTT,CAIGGATGTRSTGELFF
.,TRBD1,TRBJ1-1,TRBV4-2,TGTGCCAGCAGCCAAGATCAACGACAGGGAGACACTGAAGCTTTCTTT,CASSQDQRQGDTEAFF
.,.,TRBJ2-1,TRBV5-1,TGCGCCAGCAGCTTGGTGGGGGTCAACTACAATGAGCAGTTCTTC,CASSLVGVNYNEQFF
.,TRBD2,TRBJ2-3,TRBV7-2,TGTGCCAGCAGCTTAGAGGGACTAGCGGGAGCGGGGGATACGCAGTATTTT,CASSLEGLAGAGDTQYF
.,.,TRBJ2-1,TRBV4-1,TGCGCCAGCAGCCTCCAGGGGGGGAATGAGCAGTTCTTC,CASSLQGGNEQFF
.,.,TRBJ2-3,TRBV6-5,TGTGCCAGCACCCGAGGTAGTGGAGGGCCAATGTATTTT,CASTRGSGGPMYF
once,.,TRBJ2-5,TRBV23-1,TGCGCCAGCAGTCAATGGCGTACAGGGCTTCGAGAATTTCGGACCCAGTACTTC,CASSQWRTGLREFRTQYF
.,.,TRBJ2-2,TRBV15,TGTGCCACCAGCCCCGGGACTCCACGCACCGGGGAGCTGTTTTTT,CATSPGTPRTGELFF
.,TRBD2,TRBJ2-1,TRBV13,TGTGCCAGCAGCTCGGGACTAGCCAATGAGCAGTTCTTC,CASSSGLANEQFF
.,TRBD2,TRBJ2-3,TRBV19,TGTGCCAGTAGTTTCCTAGCGGGACAACGGGCAGATACGCAGTATTTT,CASSFLAGQRADTQYF
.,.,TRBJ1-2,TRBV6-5,TGTGCCAGCAGTTACTCGTATCCGCAAGCTAACTATGGCTACACCTTC,CASSYSYPQANYGYTF
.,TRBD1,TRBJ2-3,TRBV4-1,TGCGCCAGCAGCCAAGCCGGGGACAGGCTAACGGGGACAGATACGCAGTATTTT,CASSQAGDRLTGTDTQYF
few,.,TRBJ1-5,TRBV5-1,TGCGCCAGCAGCTTGGAGGGCTATCAGCCCCAGCATTTT,CASSLEGYQPQHF
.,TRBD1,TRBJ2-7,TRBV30,TGTGCCTCCGGGACAGGGGGACTCTACGAGCAGTACTTC,CASGTGGLYEQYF
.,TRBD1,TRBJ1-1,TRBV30,TGTGCCTGGAGTTTCGCAGGGGGGACTGAAGCTTTCTTT,CAWSFAGGTEAFF
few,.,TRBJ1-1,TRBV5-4,TGTGCCAGCAACCAACAGGGGAACACTGAAGCTTTCTTT,CASNQQGNTEAFF
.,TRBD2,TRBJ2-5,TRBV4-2,TGTGCCAGCAGCCAGGGTCTAGCGGGAGACTCAGCCTGGGCCCAAGAGACCCAGTACTTC,CASSQGLAGDSAWAQETQYF
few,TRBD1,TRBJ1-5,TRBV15,TGTGCCACCGGCCCGGGGACAGGTAGCAATCAGCCCCAGCATTTT,CATGPGTGSNQPQHF
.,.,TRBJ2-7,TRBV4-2,TGTGCCAGCAGCCTAGATGCGCGGGGCCTCTCCTACGAGCAGTACTTC,CASSLDARGLSYEQYF
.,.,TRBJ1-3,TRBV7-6,TGTGCCAGCAGCCCCGGCTACAGGGCCCCTGGAAACACCATATATTTT,CASSPGYRAPGNTIYF
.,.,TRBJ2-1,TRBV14,TGTGCCAGCAGCCTTGGTAGAGAGCAGTTCTTC,CASSLGREQFF
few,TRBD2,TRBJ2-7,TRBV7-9,TGTGCCAGCAGGAAAGGCGGGAGCTCCGAGCAGTACTTC,CASRKGGSSEQYF
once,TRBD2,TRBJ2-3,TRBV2,TGTGCCAGCAGTCCCGGGACTAGCGGGGCAGATACGCAGTATTTT,CASSPGTSGADTQYF
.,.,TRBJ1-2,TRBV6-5,TGTGCCAGCAGTCCACTGGGCGGAAGCTATGGCTACACCTTC,CASSPLGGSYGYTF
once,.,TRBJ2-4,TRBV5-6,TGTGCCAGCAGCTTCTGGACGAACATTCAGTACTTC,CASSFWTNIQYF
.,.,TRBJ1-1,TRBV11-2,TGTGCCAGCAGCGTGACAGGACGGTTCGGAGCTTTCTTT,CASSVTGRFGAFF
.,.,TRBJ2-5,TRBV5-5,TGTGCCAGCAGCTCACGATTTACCAGGGTGCCCGGAGAGACCCAGTACTTC,CASSSRFTRVPGETQYF
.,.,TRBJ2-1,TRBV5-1,TGCGCCAGCAGCTCTGACAGTGCCTCCTACAATGAGCAGTTCTTC,CASSSDSASYNEQFF
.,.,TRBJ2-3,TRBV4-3,TGCGCCAGCAGCCCTCTGGCCCTCTCAGATACGCAGTATTTT,CASSPLALSDTQYF
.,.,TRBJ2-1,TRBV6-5,TGTGCCAGCAGTGATAGAGATTACAATGAGCAGTTCTTC,CASSDRDYNEQFF
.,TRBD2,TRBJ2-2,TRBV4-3,TGCGCCAGCAGCCGCGGGACTAGCGCGAACACCGGGGAGCTGTTTTTT,CASSRGTSANTGELFF
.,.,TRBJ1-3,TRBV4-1,TGCGCCAGCAGCCAAAAGTATCGGAGCTCTGGAAACACCATATATTTT,CASSQKYRSSGNTIYF
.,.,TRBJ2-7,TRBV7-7,TGTGCCAGCAGCTTATCCCCTGAATACGAGCAGTACTTC,CASSLSPEYEQYF
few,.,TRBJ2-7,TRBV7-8,TGTGCCAGCAGCACCCCCTACGAGCAGTACTTC,CASSTPYEQYF
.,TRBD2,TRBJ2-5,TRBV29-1,TGCAGCGGGGTAGGCGGGAGGTTTTCCGGCGAGACCCAGTACTTC,CSGVGGRFSGETQYF
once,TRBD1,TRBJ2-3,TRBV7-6,TGTGCCAGCAGCCAAACACAGGGGGCCAGAGATACGCAGTATTTT,CASSQTQGARDTQYF
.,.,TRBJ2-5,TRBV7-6,TGTGCCAGCAGCTTAGGGGACCACTACCAGGAGACCCAGTACTTC,CASSLGDHYQETQYF
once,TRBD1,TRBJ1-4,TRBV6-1,TGTGCCAGCAGTGCGACGATCCCGGGACAGCCTCATGAAAAACTGTTTTTT,CASSATIPGQPHEKLFF
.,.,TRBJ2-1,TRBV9,TGTGCCAGCAGCGTAGGGGTCAGCTCCTACAATGAGCAGTTCTTC,CASSVGVSSYNEQFF
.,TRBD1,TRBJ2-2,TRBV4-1,TGCGCCAGCAGCACAGGGGGCGCTGGGACCGGGGAGCTGTTTTTT,CASSTGGAGTGELFF
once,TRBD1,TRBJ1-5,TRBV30,TGTGCCTGGAGAGACAGGGGTGGATACAGTCAGCCCCAGCATTTT,CAWRDRGGYSQPQHF